This record concerns one T cell receptor (beta chain) sequence. Its matching antigen is unknown. The entry originates in a study of T cells and copy number aberrations in small-cell lung cancer. TCRdb's copy holds only in-frame clones and misses some; the assay was immunoSEQ multiplex PCR. The sample has a few thousand clones; over 75% are singletons. Points from the study as a whole: Due to few samples, these findings require validation. Adjacent lung showed higher T-cell richness and clonality than tumors; density difference nonsignificant.

CDR1 is SGHDN and CDR2 is FVKESK in the germline V gene. Trimming pared 1 base from V and 0 bases from J, leaving 9 bases between. The CDR3 spans 16 residues. The sequenced sample consisted of normal tissue next to the tumor. The sequence derives from a man aged 35-49 years with small cell lung cancer. This rearrangement joins TRBV14 to TRBJ1-4, with D possibly being TRBD1 (5 bases). The DNA of the CDR3 is TGTGCCAGCAGCCAAGGGGGGAGAGCAACTAATGAAAAACTGTTTTTT. This codes for CASSQGGRATNEKLFF.